These 27 T cell receptor beta chains were all obtained from the same sample, sequenced in a study of blood T cell repertoires in COVID-19. Assay: immunoSEQ multiplex PCR; the TCRdb copy retains only in-frame clones and omits some. Among around 95,000 clones listed, about 80% were seen once. What was sequenced was peripheral blood. The source is a man in his 70s with active or convalescent COVID-19.

The chain employs TRBV7-3 and TRBJ2-3, with TRBD2 matching 11 bases. Germline loops: CDR1 SGHTA, CDR2 FQGTGA. This CDR3 spans 18 amino acids. Germline trimming cut 5 bases from V and 1 base from J; bases unmatched to any gene: 11. The DNA for the CDR3 is TGTGCCAGCAGCCTAGGAGGGACTAGCGGAGCCCGCACAGATACGCAGTATTTT. Translated, it gives CASSLGGTSGARTDTQYF.

This clone has a single count. The V gene is TRBV9, the J gene TRBJ1-4; 7 bases map to TRBD1. CDR3 length equals 16 residues. Germline-derived CDR1 and CDR2 are SGDLS and YYNGEE. V lost 1 base and J lost 8; bases outside the gene matches: 11. DNA for the CDR3: TGTGCCAGCAGCGTATTAGAGGGCAGGGGGACAGAAAAACTGTTTTTT. As protein: CASSVLEGRGTEKLFF.

This CDR3 is CASSYASGNTGELFF. CDR3 sequence (DNA): TGTGCCAGCAGCTATGCTAGCGGAAACACCGGGGAGCTGTTTTTT. The chain combines TRBV4-2 with TRBJ2-2; 7 nucleotides match TRBD2. V was pared by 5 bases and J by 2 bases, with 5 bases of the junction left unmatched. CDR3 size: 15 residues. Germline V gene sequence: CDR1 LGHNA, CDR2 YNFKEQ.

The rearrangement uses TRBV28 and TRBJ1-4; 7 bases match TRBD1. This CDR3 is 16 amino acids long. Unmatched junction bases numbered 16, after V lost 5 bases and J lost 10 bases. Germline loops: CDR1 MDHEN, CDR2 SYDVKM. CDR3 region: CASSLTLGTDSGKLFF. The CDR3 DNA reads TGTGCCAGCAGTCTAACCCTGGGGACAGATTCTGGAAAACTGTTTTTT. The full variable domain, in which reference TRBV28 and TRBJ1-4 provide the parts outside the CDR3, is DVKVTQSSRYLVKRTGEKVFLECVQDMDHENMFWYRQDPGLGLRLIYFSYDVKMKEKGDIPEGYSVSREKKERFSLILESASTNQTSMYLCASSLTLGTDSGKLFFGSGTQLSVL.

This chain joins TRBV6-1 and TRBJ2-7; 9 bases line up with TRBD1. The CDR3 sequence is 15 residues long. Germline assignment: CDR1 MNHNS and CDR2 SASEGT. J lost 2 bases, V lost 1 base, and 3 bases had no gene match. DNA for the CDR3: TGTGCCAGCAGTGAAGAGTGGACAGGGGCCTACGAGCAGTACTTC. Residues: CASSEEWTGAYEQYF.

The V and J genes are TRBV2 and TRBJ2-5, with D maybe TRBD2 (6 bases). Germline V gene sequence: CDR1 SNHLY, CDR2 FYNNEI. With 6 bases removed from V and 7 bases from J, the gap between germline ends came to 18 bases. The CDR3 loop spans 14 amino acids. This CDR3 is CASSLKPYGGTQYF. The CDR3 DNA is TGTGCCAGCAGCCTTAAACCCTACGGGGGGACCCAGTACTTC.

This clone was detected once. This chain uses TRBV29-1 with TRBJ1-4; tentative D call: TRBD1 (6 bases). The CDR3 runs to 13 residues. Germline loops: CDR1 SQVTM, CDR2 ANQGSEA. V gave up 6 bases and J gave up 5 bases, with 13 bases separating them. The CDR3 sequence is CSVKTGSNEKLFF. Here the CDR3 DNA reads TGCAGCGTGAAGACAGGCAGCAATGAAAAACTGTTTTTT.

J is TRBJ2-5 and V is TRBV24-1, with 12 bases matching TRBD2. This CDR3 contains 16 residues. V was pared by 1 base and J by 5 bases, with 4 bases of the junction left unmatched. Germline V gene lookup returns CDR1 KGHDR and CDR2 SFDVKD. In DNA, the CDR3 is TGTGCCACCAGTGATTTCGCCGGGACTAGCGGGGAGACCCAGTACTTC. Translation gives CATSDFAGTSGETQYF.

The chain links TRBV6-5 to TRBJ1-1, with D possibly TRBD1 on 6 matching bases. The CDR3 is 13 residues long. Trimming shortened V by 7 bases and J by 2 bases, and 11 bases separated the two germline ends. Germline V gives CDR1 MNHEY, CDR2 SVGAGI. For the CDR3, the DNA is TGTGCCAGCACGGGGACACTAAACACTGAAGCTTTCTTT. Protein: CASTGTLNTEAFF.

The chain has TRBV27 and TRBJ1-5, with D hard to call. The CDR3 length is 15 residues. Trimming took 6 bases from V and 7 from J, leaving 19 bases between them. The V gene's germline CDR1 is MNHEY and CDR2 SMNVEV (reference sequence). The CDR3 DNA is TGTGCCAGCAGCCCGGAGCGGGGTTCGAGGCAGCCCCAGCATTTT. Residues: CASSPERGSRQPQHF.

This clone was found many times. J is TRBJ2-3 and V is TRBV15; tentative D call: TRBD2 (5 bases). Germline V CDR1 and CDR2: LNHNV, YYDKDF (reference sequence). Trimming took off 3 bases at V and 3 bases at J, with 7 bases between the two ends. The CDR3 is 13 amino acids. For the CDR3, the DNA is TGTGCCACCAGCAGCGGGGTTACAGATACGCAGTATTTT. Its protein is CATSSGVTDTQYF.

The gene calls are TRBV29-1 and TRBJ1-1; weak D call: TRBD1 (5 bases). Deletions cut 4 bases from V and 10 bases from J, with 19 bases between. CDR1 is SQVTM and CDR2 is ANQGSEA in the germline V gene. The CDR3 extends over 13 amino acids. The CDR3: CSVVRAGYLGAFF. The CDR3, as DNA: TGCAGCGTTGTTAGAGCAGGGTATCTGGGAGCTTTCTTT.

The chain employs TRBV2 and TRBJ2-7; 9 bases fit TRBD1. Germline trimming cut 4 bases from V and 2 bases from J; bases unmatched to any gene: 3. The CDR3 is made up of 14 amino acids. CDR1 is SNHLY, CDR2 FYNNEI, per germline. Written as DNA, the CDR3 is TGTGCCAGCAGTGGACAGGGGGGACCCTACGAGCAGTACTTC. The encoded protein is CASSGQGGPYEQYF. Combining the CDR3 with reference TRBV2 and TRBJ2-7 gives the whole variable domain EPEVTQTPSHQVTQMGQEVILRCVPISNHLYFYWYRQILGQKVEFLVSFYNNEISEKSEIFDDQFSVERPDGSNFTLKIRSTKLEDSAMYFCASSGQGGPYEQYFGPGTRLTVT.

This chain connects TRBV21-1 to TRBJ1-4; the table's D call, TRBD1, was not checked against the DNA. TRBV21-1 is annotated as a pseudogene. This CDR3 contains 16 residues. CDR3 DNA sequence: TGTGCCAGCAGCAAAGTGGGGGACAGGTTTCGAGAAAAACTGTTTTTT. It yields the protein CASSKVGDRFREKLFF.

The chain has TRBV29-1 and TRBJ1-2, with 11 bases lining up with TRBD1. Looked up from germline, CDR1 is SQVTM and CDR2 is ANQGSEA. The CDR3 has 17 residues. Trimming took 6 bases from V and 0 from J; bases not matched to a gene: 12. In DNA form, the CDR3 reads TGCAGCGTCCAAAGCGGGGGGACAGGGGGTGCTAACTATGGCTACACCTTC. This sequence encodes CSVQSGGTGGANYGYTF.

The V and J genes are TRBV11-2 and TRBJ2-2; 8 bases line up with TRBD1. The CDR3 is made up of 15 amino acids. Germline V gene lookup returns CDR1 SGHAT and CDR2 FQNNGV. With V trimmed by 4 bases and J by 4 bases, 5 bases remained unmatched. The CDR3 region is CASSWTGRGTGELFF. The CDR3 DNA reads as TGTGCCAGCAGCTGGACAGGGCGGGGCACCGGGGAGCTGTTTTTT.

The chain carries TRBV5-4 and TRBJ2-2; D is undetermined. This CDR3 is 15 amino acids long. Germline V gene lookup returns CDR1 SGHNT and CDR2 YYREEE (reference sequence). The V end lost 1 base, the J end lost 2 bases, and 9 bases lay between the germline ends. CDR3 sequence reads: CASSLNLPNTGELFF. The CDR3 region has the DNA TGTGCCAGCAGCTTGAACCTACCTAACACCGGGGAGCTGTTTTTT.

The chain employs TRBV10-3 and TRBJ2-7; maybe TRBD2 (6 bases). This CDR3 contains 11 residues. Germline V CDR1 and CDR2: ENHRY, SYGVKD. Trimming shortened V by 10 bases and J by 2 bases, and 9 bases separated the two germline ends. CDR3 DNA sequence: TGTGCCACCCGACTAGCCTACGAGCAGTACTTC. Translation: CATRLAYEQYF.

The chain combines TRBV2 with TRBJ2-2; maybe TRBD1 (6 bases). The CDR3 has 14 amino acids. Looked up from germline, CDR1 is SNHLY and CDR2 is FYNNEI. V was shortened by 5 bases and J by 1 base, with 8 bases between the two germline ends. The DNA of the CDR3 is TGTGCCAGCAGTCGGACAGTGAACACCGGGGAGCTGTTTTTT. Its protein is CASSRTVNTGELFF.

This clone was observed a few times. V and J are TRBV19 and TRBJ1-1, with 7 nucleotides matching TRBD1. Trimming removed 1 base from V and 8 bases from J; junction bases left unmatched: 7. Per germline, CDR1 LNHDA and CDR2 SQIVND (reference sequence). This CDR3 has 14 amino acids. The CDR3 bases are TGTGCCAGTAGTATAGGGGGGACAGCTCGGGAAGCTTTCTTT. Protein sequence: CASSIGGTAREAFF.

CDR3 nucleotide sequence: TGTGCCAGCAGTCTCGCCCCACAGGGAAACGAGCAGTACTTC. This translates into CASSLAPQGNEQYF. V gene TRBV28 combines with J gene TRBJ2-7, with D maybe TRBD1 (6 bases). Deletions cut 5 bases from V and 5 bases from J, with 16 bases between. CDR1 and CDR2 (germline): MDHEN, SYDVKM. This CDR3 contains 14 residues. Filled out from reference TRBV28 and TRBJ2-7, the complete variable domain reads DVKVTQSSRYLVKRTGEKVFLECVQDMDHENMFWYRQDPGLGLRLIYFSYDVKMKEKGDIPEGYSVSREKKERFSLILESASTNQTSMYLCASSLAPQGNEQYFGPGTRLTVT.

The genes are TRBV24-1 and TRBJ1-2, with 9 bases fitting TRBD1. This CDR3 has 13 residues. The germline V gene encodes CDR1 KGHDR and CDR2 SFDVKD. The V gene end was trimmed by 8 bases and the J gene end by 10 bases; junction bases not matched to a gene: 10. Written as DNA, the CDR3 is TGTGCCACCACCCCGAGGGACAGGGAGGCCTACACCTTC. Its protein product is CATTPRDREAYTF.

The genes are TRBV5-1 and TRBJ1-3; 8 positions match TRBD1. The V segment lost 5 bases and the J segment 6 bases; nucleotides outside the gene matches: 4. The CDR3 runs 13 residues. The germline CDR1 and CDR2 sequences are SGHRS and YFSETQ. DNA of the CDR3: TGCGCCAGCAGTACAGGGGGAGAAAACACCATATATTTT. Translation gives CASSTGGENTIYF.

The rearrangement links TRBV27 to TRBJ2-3; 8 bases agree with TRBD2. This CDR3 has 15 amino acids. Trimming cost V 5 bases and J 4 bases; bases outside gene matches: 8. The germline gives CDR1 MNHEY, CDR2 SMNVEV (reference sequence). CDR3 nucleotide sequence: TGTGCCAGCAGTCCCAAAGCGGGAGCGGCAGATACGCAGTATTTT. Protein product: CASSPKAGAADTQYF.

The V call is TRBV7-3, the J call TRBJ2-5; the D gene is possibly TRBD2 (5 bases). The CDR3 runs to 14 residues. Germline-derived CDR1 and CDR2 are SGHTA and FQGTGA. The V end lost 0 bases, the J end lost 5 bases, and 10 bases lay between the germline ends. For the CDR3, the DNA is TGTGCCAGCAGCTTAACCGGGATGGGGGAGACCCAGTACTTC. It yields the protein CASSLTGMGETQYF.

The genes are TRBV4-2 and TRBJ2-1; D remains ambiguous. The germline V gene has CDR1 LGHNA and CDR2 YNFKEQ. The ends were cut back, 1 base at V and 6 bases at J, with 16 bases in the middle. The CDR3 has 16 residues. The CDR3 sequence: CASSQGSRPPGNEQFF. As DNA, the CDR3 is TGTGCCAGCAGCCAAGGATCACGGCCCCCAGGCAATGAGCAGTTCTTC.

The chain carries TRBV9 and TRBJ2-7; tentatively, D is TRBD1 (6 bases). Trimming removed 4 bases at V and 4 bases at J, with 12 bases between. The CDR3 is 13 amino acids. Germline V lookup: CDR1 SGDLS, CDR2 YYNGEE. CDR3 in amino acids: CASSPTGIYEQYF. The CDR3 DNA reads as TGTGCCAGCAGCCCTACAGGGATTTACGAGCAGTACTTC.